A single sample is the source of the 27 T cell receptor beta chains below, sequenced in a study of PD-1 blockade in classical Hodgkin lymphoma. Time point reported: cycle 4 day 1 (C4D1), after less than 7 weeks of nivolumab. There was relapse after autologous stem cell transplantation in every patient, and there was variation in brentuximab vedotin exposure. Thawed PBMCs yielded CD4+ T cells through magnetic negative selection. The protocol was immunoSEQ multiplex PCR, while the TCRdb copy is restricted to in-frame clones and leaves out a portion. The sample contains approximately 28,000 clones, roughly four fifths of which appear only once. The sequenced sample was CD4+ T cells from blood, obtained before the fourth cycle of nivolumab. The receptors stem from a human donor with classical Hodgkin lymphoma.

This clone occurred a few times. This chain uses TRBV5-1 with TRBJ2-3; the D is unclear. The ends were cut back, 4 bases at V and 2 bases at J, with 14 bases in the middle. The CDR3 has 15 residues. Germline loops: CDR1 SGHRS, CDR2 YFSETQ. CDR3 sequence reads: CASSPAEPATDTQYF. For the CDR3, the DNA is TGCGCCAGCAGCCCGGCGGAGCCCGCCACAGATACGCAGTATTTT.

The J gene is TRBJ2-2, the V gene TRBV25-1; D is unresolved. V lost 1 base and J 0 bases, leaving 6 bases between the germline ends. The CDR3 has 15 amino acids. The V gene's germline CDR1 is MGHDK and CDR2 SYGVNS. In DNA, the CDR3 is TGTGCCAGCAGTGAATTACGGCCGAACACCGGGGAGCTGTTTTTT. Protein sequence: CASSELRPNTGELFF.

This clone ranks as medium-sized. This chain joins TRBV2 and TRBJ1-4; D ambiguous. The CDR3 sequence is 12 residues long. Trimming cost V 7 bases and J 8 bases, with 11 bases left between them. Germline assignment: CDR1 SNHLY and CDR2 FYNNEI. The CDR3 DNA sequence: TGTGCCAGCAACAAGTTAGGAGAAAAACTGTTTTTT. Translation: CASNKLGEKLFF.

This chain connects TRBV13 to TRBJ1-1; D is unclear. Trimming shortened V by 0 bases and J by 1 base, and 6 bases separated the two germline ends. Germline values: CDR1 PRHDT, CDR2 FYEKMQ (reference sequence). CDR3 length equals 14 residues. CDR3 bases: TGTGCCAGCAGCTTAGGGCAGCCGAACACTGAAGCTTTCTTT. The encoded protein is CASSLGQPNTEAFF. Together with reference TRBV13 and TRBJ1-1, the CDR3 gives the full variable domain: AAGVIQSPRHLIKEKRETATLKCYPIPRHDTVYWYQQGPGQDPQFLISFYEKMQSDKGSIPDRFSAQQFSDYHSELNMSSLELGDSALYFCASSLGQPNTEAFFGQGTRLTVV.

This chain connects TRBV5-1 to TRBJ1-1; TRBD1 matches 7 bases. Germline-derived CDR1 and CDR2 are SGHRS and YFSETQ. With V trimmed by 4 bases and J by 7 bases, 7 bases remained unmatched. This CDR3 spans 13 amino acids. This CDR3 is CASSQYRGIEAFF. The CDR3 DNA reads as TGCGCCAGCAGCCAGTACAGGGGTATTGAAGCTTTCTTT.

As for this clone: One end of the junction is discordant with germline, which a read error may explain. The genes are TRBV2 and TRBJ2-7, with TRBD1 identical over 7 bases. This CDR3 contains 12 residues. The germline CDR1 and CDR2 sequences are SNHLY and FYNNEI. The CDR3 loop reads CASSEEVGQALF. The DNA of the CDR3 is TGTGCCAGCAGTGAAGAAGTAGGACAGGCCCTATTC. The full variable domain, with the rest looked up from reference TRBV2 and TRBJ2-7, is EPEVTQTPSHQVTQMGQEVILRCVPISNHLYFYWYRQILGQKVEFLVSFYNNEISEKSEIFDDQFSVERPDGSNFTLKIRSTKLEDSAMYFCASSEEVGQALFGPGTRLTVT.

This clone occurred once. Germline and junction disagree at one end, which may indicate a read error. V usage is TRBV6-5 and J usage is TRBJ1-1, with TRBD1 as a possible D gene (6 bases). Germline CDR1 MNHEY, CDR2 SVGAGI. The CDR3 loop spans 13 amino acids. As DNA, the CDR3 is TGTGCCATCAGTGCTAGGGGGGACACTGAAGCTTTCTTT. As protein: CAISARGDTEAFF.

Only a few counts were recorded for this clone. The chain has TRBV10-3 and TRBJ1-6; TRBD1 matches at 7 bases. Germline lookup yields CDR1 ENHRY and CDR2 SYGVKD. V dropped 3 bases and J dropped 5; count of bases not matched to a gene: 4. This CDR3 spans 15 amino acids. In DNA, the CDR3 is TGTGCCATCAGTGATTCGGGACAGAATAATTCACCCCTCCACTTT. The encoded protein is CAISDSGQNNSPLHF.

This clone was seen only a few times. The chain has TRBV5-1 and TRBJ1-2; perhaps TRBD1 as D (6 bases). The CDR3 consists of 13 residues. CDR1 is SGHRS and CDR2 is YFSETQ in the germline V gene. Trimming pared 2 bases from V and 6 bases from J, leaving 11 bases between. CDR3 bases: TGCGCCAGCAGCTTACCTCACAGGGATGGCTACACCTTC. Its translation is CASSLPHRDGYTF.

This clone turned up a few times. The rearrangement links TRBV20-1 to TRBJ2-1, with no clear D. This CDR3 is 11 amino acids long. The V end lost 8 bases, the J end lost 4 bases, and 9 bases lay between the germline ends. In germline, CDR1 is DFQATT, CDR2 SNEGSKA (reference sequence). CDR3 protein: CSPRLYNEQFF. The CDR3, as DNA: TGCAGTCCCAGGCTATACAATGAGCAGTTCTTC.

This clone has only one observation. This chain connects TRBV7-9 to TRBJ2-2; weak D call: TRBD2 (6 bases). The ends were cut back, 1 base at V and 2 bases at J, with 17 bases in the middle. The CDR3 has 18 amino acids. CDR1 SEHNR and CDR2 FQNEAQ come from the germline V gene (reference sequence). The CDR3 DNA follows: TGTGCCAGCAGCTTAGGCCGACTAGGCCAAGCTAACACCGGGGAGCTGTTTTTT. The encoded protein is CASSLGRLGQANTGELFF.

The V and J genes are TRBV11-1 and TRBJ2-5; TRBD2 agrees at 9 bases. After removal of 5 bases from V and 5 bases from J, the junction contained 12 bases not matched to a gene. The CDR3 totals 16 residues. Germline V gives CDR1 SGHAT, CDR2 FQDESV (reference sequence). CDR3: CASSPSRREGQETQYF. The CDR3 nucleotides read TGTGCCAGCAGCCCCTCACGGCGGGAGGGCCAGGAGACCCAGTACTTC.

The chain couples TRBV6-1 to TRBJ1-4, with a possible D match to TRBD1 (5 bases). The V gene's germline CDR1 is MNHNS and CDR2 SASEGT. V dropped 2 bases and J dropped 10 bases, with 11 bases sitting between them. The CDR3 extends over 13 amino acids. CDR3 bases: TGTGCCAGCAGTGAACTCCAGGGCCCAAAACTGTTTTTT. This sequence encodes CASSELQGPKLFF.

The rearrangement links TRBV4-2 to TRBJ2-5; D is possibly TRBD2 (5 bases). V was pared by 0 bases and J by 5 bases, with 10 bases between. There are 14 residues in the CDR3. Germline loops: CDR1 LGHNA, CDR2 YNFKEQ. CDR3 coding DNA: TGTGCCAGCAGCCAAGATCCTAGCTTGGAGACCCAGTACTTC. It codes for CASSQDPSLETQYF.

CDR3 in amino acids: CASMQNRGIRTGELFF. The CDR3 bases are TGCGCCAGCATGCAGAATCGAGGGATTAGGACCGGGGAGCTGTTTTTT. V gene TRBV10-1 combines with J gene TRBJ2-2; D may be TRBD2 (5 bases). Looked up from germline, CDR1 is WNHNN and CDR2 is SYGVQD (reference sequence). Deletions cut 7 bases from V and 5 bases from J, with 20 bases between. The CDR3 contains 16 residues.

The V and J genes are TRBV28 and TRBJ2-7; 14 bases are a match to TRBD2. This CDR3 contains 15 residues. The germline V gene encodes CDR1 MDHEN and CDR2 SYDVKM. The V segment lost 6 bases and the J segment 4 bases; nucleotides outside the gene matches: 5. This CDR3 is CASSPGLAGVYEQYF. The CDR3 nucleotides read TGTGCCAGCAGCCCGGGACTAGCGGGAGTTTACGAGCAGTACTTC.

The chain joins TRBV28 to TRBJ2-7; 11 bases are shared with TRBD2. CDR3 size: 15 residues. V dropped 6 bases and J dropped 2; count of bases not matched to a gene: 6. CDR1 and CDR2 from the germline V gene are MDHEN and SYDVKM. The CDR3 here is CASRLAGGPTYEQYF. The DNA for the CDR3 is TGTGCCAGCAGATTAGCGGGAGGGCCGACCTACGAGCAGTACTTC.

This clone was found once. V usage is TRBV15 and J usage is TRBJ1-3, with 9 bases that match TRBD1. The CDR3 is made up of 15 amino acids. The junction had 5 bases not matched to a gene; V was cut back by 5 bases and J by 3 bases. CDR1 is LNHNV, CDR2 YYDKDF, per germline (reference sequence). Here the CDR3 DNA reads TGTGCCACCAGCGGACAGGGGTTAGTTGGAAACACCATATATTTT. As protein: CATSGQGLVGNTIYF.

This clone was found once. The V and J genes are TRBV2 and TRBJ1-2; perhaps TRBD1 as D (5 bases). Trimming removed 0 bases from V and 8 bases from J, with 16 bases in between. CDR1 is SNHLY, CDR2 FYNNEI, per germline. This CDR3 comprises 15 residues. Written as DNA, the CDR3 is TGTGCCAGCAGTGAAGCGCTTTCAGGGATCTACGGCTACACCTTC. Translating it yields CASSEALSGIYGYTF.

The chain carries TRBV7-9 and TRBJ1-5, with D unresolved. The CDR3 is 12 amino acids. V lost 2 bases and J 9 bases, leaving 8 bases between the germline ends. Germline assignment: CDR1 SEHNR and CDR2 FQNEAQ (reference sequence). CDR3 nucleotide sequence: TGTGCCAGCAGCTTATGGGATCTGCCCCAGCATTTT. Translating gives CASSLWDLPQHF.

CDR3 coding DNA: TGTGCCAGCACGGACACCTACACCGGGGAGCTGTTTTTT. It encodes CASTDTYTGELFF. V is TRBV2 and J is TRBJ2-2, with D tentatively TRBD1 (5 bases). Germline CDR1 SNHLY, CDR2 FYNNEI. The CDR3 consists of 13 residues. V lost 7 bases and J lost 3, with 9 bases in between. The whole variable domain, filled in from reference TRBV2 and TRBJ2-2, reads EPEVTQTPSHQVTQMGQEVILRCVPISNHLYFYWYRQILGQKVEFLVSFYNNEISEKSEIFDDQFSVERPDGSNFTLKIRSTKLEDSAMYFCASTDTYTGELFFGEGSRLTVL.

The gene calls are TRBV9 and TRBJ2-1, with D possibly being TRBD2 (9 bases). The CDR3 loop spans 18 amino acids. In germline, CDR1 is SGDLS, CDR2 YYNGEE. V was cut by 0 bases and J by 4 bases, with 20 bases left in between. The CDR3 DNA is TGTGCCAGCAGCGTAGGGACAGGGATAGCGGGGGTTTACAATGAGCAGTTCTTC. Its protein product is CASSVGTGIAGVYNEQFF.

The chain carries TRBV18 and TRBJ2-7, with D possibly matching TRBD2 (5 bases). Trimming removed 4 bases at V and 3 bases at J, with 13 bases between. CDR3 size: 14 residues. The V gene's germline CDR1 is KGHSH and CDR2 LQKENI. The CDR3 nucleotides read TGTGCCAGCTCACACTCCGGGAACCTCTACGAGCAGTACTTC. It is translated as CASSHSGNLYEQYF.

This clone came up a few times. The chain employs TRBV7-9 and TRBJ1-6; D not certain. The ends were cut back, 6 bases at V and 0 bases at J, with 12 bases in the middle. The CDR3 loop spans 16 amino acids. Germline V CDR1 and CDR2: SEHNR, FQNEAQ (reference sequence). The CDR3 loop reads CASRQSGGSYNSPLHF. In DNA form, the CDR3 reads TGTGCCAGCAGGCAAAGCGGAGGCTCCTATAATTCACCCCTCCACTTT.

This clone turned up a few times. The V and J genes are TRBV5-1 and TRBJ1-5; tentative D call: TRBD1 (5 bases). CDR1 is SGHRS and CDR2 is YFSETQ in the germline V gene. The CDR3 covers 14 residues. Trimming took 4 bases from V and 4 from J, leaving 12 bases between them. The CDR3 DNA follows: TGCGCCAGCAGCCTGGGCGACAGAAATCAGCCCCAGCATTTT. This encodes CASSLGDRNQPQHF.

This clone was detected only once. This chain uses TRBV18 with TRBJ2-5; D tentatively reads TRBD1 or TRBD2 (6 bases each). The germline V and J ends were trimmed by 5 bases and 5 bases, with 18 bases remaining between them. The CDR3 runs to 15 residues. Germline V CDR1 and CDR2: KGHSH, LQKENI. In DNA form, the CDR3 reads TGTGCCAGCTCAACCCCCGGGGGCAGGAGGGAGACCCAGTACTTC. This translates into CASSTPGGRRETQYF.

V is TRBV14 and J is TRBJ2-2; 9 nucleotides align to TRBD1. Unmatched junction bases numbered 11, after V lost 6 bases and J lost 3 bases. CDR3 size: 17 residues. Per the germline V gene, CDR1 is SGHDN and CDR2 is FVKESK. Written as DNA, the CDR3 is TGTGCCAGCAGTCGGATACGACAGGGGGGGTACACCGGGGAGCTGTTTTTT. Encoded protein: CASSRIRQGGYTGELFF.